This entry lists 25 T cell receptor beta chains sequenced from one sample in a study of T cell responses to AZD1222 COVID-19 vaccine. TCRdb's copy holds only in-frame clones and misses some; the assay was immunoSEQ multiplex PCR. The data hold around 160,000 clones, with roughly 91% observed a single time. Sequenced here: peripheral blood, sampled on day 0 of AZD1222 vaccination. The receptors originated from an adult in good health.

This clone was counted once. The same CDR3 is also encoded by other DNA sequences in this sample. This chain joins TRBV7-2 and TRBJ2-1; 9 bases map to TRBD1. V lost 4 bases and J lost 9; bases outside the gene matches: 4. CDR3 length equals 13 residues. The germline CDR1 and CDR2 sequences are SGHTA and FQGNSA. CDR3 protein: CASSSTGGGEQFF. CDR3 nucleotide sequence: TGTGCCAGCAGCTCCACAGGGGGCGGTGAGCAGTTCTTC.

This sequence joins TRBV6-5 and TRBJ2-7, with D uncertain. Germline V gene lookup returns CDR1 MNHEY and CDR2 SVGAGI. This CDR3 region has 13 residues. Deletions cut 7 bases from V and 4 bases from J, with 14 bases between. The chain's CDR3 is CASMRTPGYEQYF. In nucleotides, the CDR3 is TGTGCCAGCATGCGGACCCCCGGGTACGAGCAGTACTTC.

The V call is TRBV19, the J call TRBJ2-7, with D perhaps TRBD2 (6 bases). Germline V gene data show CDR1 as LNHDA and CDR2 as SQIVND (reference sequence). V was trimmed by 6 bases and J by 2 bases, leaving 14 bases between them. The length of the CDR3 is 14 residues. The CDR3 region is CASSPGTQTYEQYF. In DNA form, the CDR3 reads TGTGCCAGTAGCCCCGGGACTCAAACCTACGAGCAGTACTTC.

This clone showed up just once. The chain uses TRBV6-1 and TRBJ1-2; no firm D call. Trimming shortened V by 3 bases and J by 3 bases, and 8 bases separated the two germline ends. The germline V gene encodes CDR1 MNHNS and CDR2 SASEGT. This CDR3 spans 13 amino acids. DNA for the CDR3: TGTGCCAGCAGTGAGGGCAGTCACTATGGCTACACCTTC. Translating it yields CASSEGSHYGYTF.

The CDR3 DNA follows: TGTGCCAGCAGCCGGGACAGTAACACTGAAGCTTTCTTT. It specifies CASSRDSNTEAFF. V usage is TRBV3-1 (or the pseudogene TRBV3-2) and J usage is TRBJ1-1; 7 bases agree with TRBD1. With 4 bases clipped from V and 2 bases from J, the junction kept 1 base outside the gene matches. The length of the CDR3 is 13 residues. The germline CDR1 and CDR2 sequences are LGHDT and YNNKEL (reference sequence).

The chain has TRBV11-3 and TRBJ1-5; D not certain. V lost 0 bases to trimming and J lost 1 base, with 7 bases between them. The germline gives CDR1 SGHNT, CDR2 YENEEA. The length of the CDR3 is 15 residues. This CDR3 is CASSLDPWSNQPQHF. CDR3 in DNA: TGTGCCAGCAGCTTAGATCCATGGAGCAATCAGCCCCAGCATTTT.

J is TRBJ2-7 and V is TRBV18, with a weak D call TRBD1 (5 bases). Per the germline V gene, CDR1 is KGHSH and CDR2 is LQKENI. This CDR3 is 14 amino acids long. Trimming took off 1 base at V and 0 bases at J, with 7 bases between the two ends. The CDR3 nucleotides read TGTGCCAGCTCACCACAGGGGAACTCCTACGAGCAGTACTTC. It encodes CASSPQGNSYEQYF.

The rearrangement joins TRBV2 to TRBJ2-7; D is unclear. The ends were cut back, 4 bases at V and 6 bases at J, with 10 bases in the middle. Per germline, CDR1 SNHLY and CDR2 FYNNEI. The CDR3 contains 12 residues. This CDR3 reads CASSGRKPEQYF. The CDR3 DNA follows: TGTGCCAGCAGTGGACGGAAGCCCGAGCAGTACTTC. Full variable domain (rest looked up from reference TRBV2 and TRBJ2-7): EPEVTQTPSHQVTQMGQEVILRCVPISNHLYFYWYRQILGQKVEFLVSFYNNEISEKSEIFDDQFSVERPDGSNFTLKIRSTKLEDSAMYFCASSGRKPEQYFGPGTRLTVT.

In this sample, this clone turned up once. This chain connects TRBV5-6 to TRBJ2-2; the D gene could be TRBD1 or TRBD2 (6 bases each). The CDR3 loop spans 14 amino acids. V dropped 7 bases and J dropped 5 bases, with 15 bases sitting between them. Looked up from germline, CDR1 is SGHDT and CDR2 is YYEEEE. In nucleotides, the CDR3 is TGTGCCAGCGCCTGGGGGGCAGGGACCGGGGAGCTGTTTTTT. Translated, it gives CASAWGAGTGELFF.

The chain recombines TRBV9 with TRBJ2-7; TRBD1 might be the D (6 bases). The CDR3 runs 14 residues. Between the trimmed V and J ends, which lost 4 bases and 12 bases, there was a span of 23 bases. The germline CDR1 and CDR2 sequences are SGDLS and YYNGEE. The CDR3 protein is CASSTDQGSLTRYF. CDR3 coding DNA: TGTGCCAGCAGCACAGATCAGGGGTCCTTAACGAGGTACTTC.

This sequence joins TRBV6-1 and TRBJ2-3; the D gene is possibly TRBD2 (5 bases). The V end was cut by 4 bases, the J end by 1 base, with 15 bases between. The CDR3 runs 16 residues. The germline V gene has CDR1 MNHNS and CDR2 SASEGT. CDR3 nucleotide sequence: TGTGCCAGCAGTGGGACTCCTACGGGCCGCACAGATACGCAGTATTTT. Its protein product is CASSGTPTGRTDTQYF.

The V gene is TRBV18, the J gene TRBJ2-1; a weak D match, TRBD1 (6 bases). Deletions cut 3 bases from V and 7 bases from J, with 13 bases between. The CDR3 loop spans 14 amino acids. The germline V gene encodes CDR1 KGHSH and CDR2 LQKENI. The CDR3 DNA reads as TGTGCCAGCTCACCTGAACTGGGGGCGAATGAGCAGTTCTTC. It translates to CASSPELGANEQFF.

The rearrangement joins TRBV10-2 to TRBJ2-1, with D perhaps matching TRBD2 (7 bases). V was pared by 3 bases and J by 4 bases, with 13 bases between. Germline V gene sequence: CDR1 WSHSY, CDR2 SAAADI. The CDR3 extends over 15 amino acids. The CDR3 DNA sequence: TGCGCCAGCAGTGAAGGGGGAGGGGAATACAATGAGCAGTTCTTC. The encoded protein is CASSEGGGEYNEQFF.

The J gene is TRBJ2-6, the V gene TRBV5-1; D uncertain. Germline V CDR1 and CDR2: SGHRS, YFSETQ. This CDR3 has 14 amino acids. V was pared by 0 bases and J by 1 base, with 2 bases between. The CDR3 DNA is TGCGCCAGCAGCTTGGCGTCTGGGGCCAACGTCCTGACTTTC. Translating it yields CASSLASGANVLTF. The variable domain in full, with the rest retrieved from reference TRBV5-1 and TRBJ2-6, is KAGVTQTPRYLIKTRGQQVTLSCSPISGHRSVSWYQQTPGQGLQFLFEYFSETQRNKGNFPGRFSGRQFSNSRSEMNVSTLELGDSALYLCASSLASGANVLTFGAGSRLTVL.

The J gene is TRBJ2-7, the V gene TRBV5-1, with 7 bases lining up with TRBD1. From germline, CDR1 is SGHRS and CDR2 YFSETQ. V lost 4 bases and J lost 5; bases outside the gene matches: 12. The CDR3 sequence is 15 residues long. The CDR3 loop reads CASSTTTGKSDEQYF. The CDR3 DNA is TGCGCCAGCAGCACCACGACAGGGAAATCGGACGAGCAGTACTTC.

The rearrangement joins TRBV6-5 to TRBJ1-6, with TRBD1 identical over 8 bases. V trimming: 5 bases; J trimming: 7 bases; junction bases outside the gene matches: 7. This CDR3 is built from 15 residues. Germline loops: CDR1 MNHEY, CDR2 SVGAGI. The CDR3: CASSRPGQGNSPLHF. The DNA of the CDR3 is TGTGCCAGCAGTAGGCCCGGACAGGGCAATTCACCCCTCCACTTT.

The J gene is TRBJ1-1, the V gene TRBV5-1, with D possibly matching TRBD1 (5 bases). The CDR3 is 12 residues long. V lost 1 base, J lost 6 bases, and 7 bases lay in between. In germline, CDR1 is SGHRS, CDR2 YFSETQ. CDR3 loop: CASSLTGAEAFF. The CDR3 bases are TGCGCCAGCAGCTTGACAGGTGCTGAAGCTTTCTTT. Full variable domain (outside the CDR3, taken from reference TRBV5-1 and TRBJ1-1): KAGVTQTPRYLIKTRGQQVTLSCSPISGHRSVSWYQQTPGQGLQFLFEYFSETQRNKGNFPGRFSGRQFSNSRSEMNVSTLELGDSALYLCASSLTGAEAFFGQGTRLTVV.

The gene calls are TRBV6-5 and TRBJ2-7; D gene unclear. This CDR3 comprises 14 residues. CDR1 and CDR2 from the germline V gene are MNHEY and SVGAGI. The germline V and J ends were trimmed by 2 bases and 2 bases, with 10 bases remaining between them. The CDR3 DNA reads as TGTGCCAGCAGTTACGGTCCGGCCCCCTACGAGCAGTACTTC. Translating gives CASSYGPAPYEQYF.

The chain carries TRBV24-1 and TRBJ2-7; perhaps D is TRBD1 or TRBD2 (5 bases each). The germline CDR1 and CDR2 sequences are KGHDR and SFDVKD. The length of the CDR3 is 13 residues. V lost 4 bases and J 9 bases, leaving 15 bases between the germline ends. CDR3 DNA: TGTGCCACCAGTGACTCAGGGATCCGGGGGCAGTACTTC. Its protein is CATSDSGIRGQYF.

The chain uses TRBV13 and TRBJ2-3; D remains unclear. The CDR3 spans 17 residues. CDR1 is PRHDT and CDR2 is FYEKMQ in the germline V gene (reference sequence). The V end lost 5 bases, the J end lost 3 bases, and 21 bases lay between the germline ends. The CDR3 DNA reads TGTGCCAGCAGCATCAAACCTCTATCAGAAGCGACAGATACGCAGTATTTT. It encodes CASSIKPLSEATDTQYF.

The rearrangement uses TRBV30 and TRBJ1-2, with no clear D. CDR3 size: 11 residues. V was shortened by 2 bases and J by 5 bases, with 6 bases between the two germline ends. The germline V gene has CDR1 GTSNPN and CDR2 SVGIG (reference sequence). As DNA, the CDR3 is TGTGCCTGGAGTTTAAAGTATGGCTACACCTTC. Protein product: CAWSLKYGYTF.

This chain uses TRBV6-1 with TRBJ1-2, with D hard to call. V lost 0 bases to trimming and J lost 2 bases, with 7 bases between them. The germline CDR1 and CDR2 sequences are MNHNS and SASEGT. This CDR3 spans 14 amino acids. CDR3 sequence (DNA): TGTGCCAGCAGTGAAGCAGGAGGGAACTATGGCTACACCTTC. Protein sequence: CASSEAGGNYGYTF.

V is TRBV11-2 and J is TRBJ2-3; unclear D gene. Germline V gene sequence: CDR1 SGHAT, CDR2 FQNNGV. The CDR3 is made up of 13 amino acids. V lost 2 bases, J lost 0 bases, and 3 bases lay in between. The CDR3 region has the DNA TGTGCCAGCAGCTTAAGAAGCACAGATACGCAGTATTTT. Amino acid sequence: CASSLRSTDTQYF.

The V and J genes are TRBV18 and TRBJ1-1, with no clear D. The V and J ends lost 2 bases and 1 base respectively, with 11 bases between them. There are 15 residues in the CDR3. In germline, CDR1 is KGHSH, CDR2 LQKENI. CDR3 in amino acids: CASSPGIEGNTEAFF. CDR3 in DNA: TGTGCCAGCTCACCAGGAATTGAGGGGAACACTGAAGCTTTCTTT.

The chain combines TRBV7-3 with TRBJ2-1; 7 positions match TRBD2. The germline gives CDR1 SGHTA, CDR2 FQGTGA. CDR3 size: 16 residues. V lost 0 bases to trimming and J lost 2 bases; unmatched junction nucleotides: 4. CDR3 in DNA: TGTGCCAGCAGCTTAACAAGCGGGAATGCCTACAATGAGCAGTTCTTC. Encoded protein: CASSLTSGNAYNEQFF.